This T cell receptor (beta chain) stems from a study of beta chain features in type 1 diabetes. General study results and limits: TCRB repertoires of naive, central memory and Treg cells appeared more similar among patients than among healthy donors. Over-representation of high TCR-expressing cells was a possible consequence of cDNA sequencing. When Type 1 diabetes patients were examined, their TCRB CDR3s proved moderately but significantly shorter in all four CD4+ subsets.

This clone was counted a few times. Antigen specificity is unknown. The sequenced template was cDNA made from the entire isolated RNA. The average read count of naive, central memory and regulatory T cell samples was several million. TCRdb's copy holds only in-frame clones and misses some; the assay was immunoSEQ multiplex PCR. Among 300,000 to 350,000 clones, 9.3% were seen once, and the ten largest hold around 1%. V lost 3 bases to trimming and J lost 6 bases, with 10 bases between them. Germline CDR1 reads SEHNR; CDR2 reads FQNEAQ (reference sequence). The CDR3 covers 13 residues. The origin of this receptor is a man aged 30-40 years with type 1 diabetes. The sample was central memory CD4+ T cells from blood. J is TRBJ2-3 and V is TRBV7-9; either TRBD1 or TRBD2 may supply D (5 bases each). CDR3 protein: CASSFQGRDTQYF. DNA for the CDR3: TGTGCCAGCAGCTTCCAGGGACGTGATACGCAGTATTTT.